Presented here are 5 T cell receptor beta chains from one specimen sequenced in a study of blood T cells in healthy people across ages. With a J-beta primer mix and a sample-barcoded 5' primer, a second PCR ran roughly 6 to 11 cycles. Via MiXCR, TCRdb re-called the 5' RACE reads, giving one row per CDR3 protein. The table includes around 800,000 distinct CDR3 sequences, less than 80% detected once. Sample: blood. These receptors all stem from a man aged 25 to 40 in good health.

V usage is TRBV4-3 and J usage is TRBJ2-1; tentatively, D is TRBD1 or TRBD2 (5 bases each). CDR1 and CDR2 from the germline V gene are LGHNA and YSLEER. This CDR3 is 12 amino acids long. V lost 2 bases to trimming and J lost 9 bases, with 8 bases between them. Written as DNA, the CDR3 is TGCGCCAGCAGCCAACAGGGAGCTGAGCAGTTCTTC. Translation: CASSQQGAEQFF.

The rearrangement uses TRBV7-6 and TRBJ2-7; TRBD1 is a possible D gene (6 bases). Trimming left V 5 bases short and J 5 bases short, with 19 bases between. The CDR3 length is 15 residues. Germline CDR1 and CDR2: SGHVS and FNYEAQ. The CDR3 sequence is CASSPVGQKANEQYF. For the CDR3, the DNA is TGTGCCAGCAGCCCCGTTGGACAGAAGGCGAACGAGCAGTACTTC.

The J gene is TRBJ2-3, the V gene TRBV5-1; D is unresolved. Germline-derived CDR1 and CDR2 are SGHRS and YFSETQ. V shed 1 base and J shed 4 bases, with 10 bases lying between them. This CDR3 is built from 14 residues. The CDR3 sequence: CASSLILTADTQYF. CDR3 DNA sequence: TGCGCCAGCAGCTTGATCCTAACTGCAGATACGCAGTATTTT. The full variable domain, with the rest looked up from reference TRBV5-1 and TRBJ2-3, is KAGVTQTPRYLIKTRGQQVTLSCSPISGHRSVSWYQQTPGQGLQFLFEYFSETQRNKGNFPGRFSGRQFSNSRSEMNVSTLELGDSALYLCASSLILTADTQYFGPGTRLTVL.

V and J are TRBV12-3 or TRBV12-4 and TRBJ2-5, with D unresolved. This CDR3 comprises 11 residues. V lost 8 bases and J lost 1, with 5 bases in between. The DNA for the CDR3 is TGTGCCAGCGAAAGCCAAGAGACCCAGTACTTC. It translates to CASESQETQYF.

Only one count was recorded for this clonotype. This chain joins TRBV7-2 and TRBJ2-5; 8 bases are shared with TRBD1. The CDR3 contains 16 residues. Trimming removed 1 base from V and 2 bases from J; junction bases left unmatched: 6. Looked up from germline, CDR1 is SGHTA and CDR2 is FQGNSA. The chain's CDR3 is CASSLGQGIGQETQYF. The CDR3 DNA is TGTGCCAGCAGCTTAGGACAGGGGATTGGGCAAGAGACCCAGTACTTC.